These T cell receptor beta chains were read from a single sample in a study of Graves' ophthalmopathy and Graves' hyperthyroidism. TCRdb recomputed calls from the multiplex PCR reads with MiXCR, one row per CDR3 protein. The sample has approximately 640,000 distinct CDR3 sequences, about two fifths seen once. Sequenced: peripheral blood. These receptors came from an adult man with Graves' ophthalmopathy. The CDR3 runs from the conserved cysteine through the conserved F or W.

V gene	J gene	CDR3 protein
TRBV2	TRBJ2-5	CASRGQGMETQYF
TRBV19	TRBJ2-7	CASSIGADTLYEQYF
TRBV7-9	TRBJ1-6	CASGPTGSNSPLHF
TRBV10-3	TRBJ2-7	CAISESSGGGEQYF
TRBV6-5	TRBJ2-5	CASSALAGGRETQYF
TRBV6-1	TRBJ1-4	CASTTIGQINEKLFF
TRBV19	TRBJ1-1	CASSNGGTNTEAFF
TRBV10-3	TRBJ1-2	CAIRGPEEGYTF
TRBV10-2	TRBJ1-5	CASSDRPHSNQPQHF
TRBV29-1	TRBJ1-1	CSEDGAEAFF
TRBV12-3/TRBV12-4	TRBJ2-5	CASSQFVGSKETQYF
TRBV7-6	TRBJ2-7	CASSLGESYEQYF
TRBV29-1	TRBJ2-5	CSVEAGSGNQPQYF
TRBV10-3	TRBJ2-3	CAISEWGGSTDTQYF
TRBV4-2	TRBJ1-1	CASSQEEGELYTEAFF
TRBV12-3/TRBV12-4	TRBJ2-5	CASSPPEQLLETQYF
TRBV25-1	TRBJ2-6	CASSEWGAGTNVLTF
TRBV25-1	TRBJ2-1	CASSGTGGGNEQFF
TRBV5-1	TRBJ2-2	CPSSYDRDRNTGELFF
TRBV10-3	TRBJ1-4	CATSRAGGHEKLFF
TRBV5-1	TRBJ1-3	CASSFRDIGGNTIYF
TRBV10-3	TRBJ1-5	CAIRAMSNQPQHF
TRBV11-2	TRBJ2-7	CASSSPGQVIPYEQYF
TRBV29-1	TRBJ2-5	CSALPGTSGQETQYF
TRBV7-9	TRBJ2-2	CASSFDGNTGELFF
TRBV24-1	TRBJ2-2	CAITGKDTGELFF
TRBV6-1	TRBJ1-2	CASSYREDYGYTF
TRBV7-9	TRBJ2-5	CASSLDIRQPQYF
TRBV14	TRBJ1-4	CASSLSLGTDNEKLFF
TRBV6-2/TRBV6-3	TRBJ1-1	CASMRRLTLNTEAFF
TRBV7-9	TRBJ2-5	CASSQESGEATQYF
TRBV27	TRBJ2-7	CASSLSLSYEQYF
TRBV6-6	TRBJ2-5	CASSFVGERGTQYF
TRBV4-2	TRBJ2-7	CASSLEQGNYEQYF
TRBV9	TRBJ2-5	CASSQENGETQYF
TRBV7-8	TRBJ2-7	CASSQTGTVSYEQYF
TRBV7-9	TRBJ1-1	CATKKGGTEAFF
TRBV6-6	TRBJ2-7	CASSRGEEGYEQYF
TRBV20-1	TRBJ1-4	CSASDGGAFRKVFF
TRBV6-5	TRBJ2-5	CASSSDPQKRTQYF
TRBV10-3	TRBJ1-6	CAIKEGQEHNSPLHF
TRBV29-1	TRBJ2-3	CSVGVRVVFTDTQYF
TRBV9	TRBJ2-7	CASSYSILGQGEQYF
TRBV4-3	TRBJ1-2	CASSLDTRRGDGYTF
TRBV20-1	TRBJ1-1	CSARDRTGIAEAFF
TRBV7-9	TRBJ1-6	CASSFSTDGSPLHF
TRBV9	TRBJ2-7	CASSVGTSGRATTYEQYF
TRBV7-9	TRBJ1-5	CASSLTVLGSNQPRHF
TRBV7-6	TRBJ2-7	CASSLKPWDGYYEQYF